Sequencing of this TCR beta chain was carried out in a study of T-cell memory formation after mild COVID-19 (dated by TCRdb to the early 2020s). About the full investigation: TCR sequence clusters from the two donors were largely donor specific. In two donors, T-cell clones that expanded and contracted after mild COVID-19 were tracked by sequencing TCRalpha and TCRbeta repertoires over time. Two young, previously healthy adult volunteers made up the cohort, one male and one female. Summary of the overall study and its limitations: Whether the second-wave clones peaking on day 37 were SARS-CoV-2 specific was not confirmed. The detection of some responding clones in pre-infection memory suggests that pre-existing cross-reactive memory T cells joined the SARS-CoV-2 response. Contracting CD4+ clones turned up mainly in the CM and EM memory subsets, whereas EMRA was where CD8+ clones were enriched. Only two mild cases were covered in the study, and larger cohorts including severe cases with pre-infection samples were considered necessary. Clones contracting from day 15 to 85 had balanced CD4/CD8 phenotypes, while a second wave expanding from day 15 to 37 was biased towards CD4+.

From V the trimming removes 4 bases and from J it removes 0 bases, while the gene matches leave 5 bases of the junction unaccounted for. CDR3 length: 16 amino acids, cysteine to phenylalanine. Only the CDR3 DNA is retained, 48 bases long and in frame from the first base. Per the germline V gene (reference sequence), SEHNR is the CDR1 and FQNEAQ is the CDR2. This clonotype was recorded a few times. Its antigen is not yet known. Base qualities are not at hand, and no much larger clone is one base apart. Sequencing was performed on an Illumina NovaSeq 6000. TCRalpha and TCRbeta cDNA libraries were built by 5'RACE with constant-segment primers, adding sample barcodes and unique molecular identifiers. Trizol reagent was used to extract RNA from every sample. The libraries were amplified in two PCR steps, and the second step added a second sample barcode and Illumina TruSeq adapters. The libraries were sequenced on an Illumina NovaSeq using 2 x 150 bp paired-end reads. Processing in the source paper ran as follows. Reads were demultiplexed and collapsed into UMI-guided consensus sequences with migec v1.2.7. Using mixcr v2.1.11, UMI consensuses were aligned to TRA and TRB V and J templates and then assembled into clonotypes. Expanded or contracted clonotypes were those called significant by both edgeR and NoisET, with noise models trained on biological replicates. For edgeR calls, a false discovery rate-adjusted p below 0.01 and a log2 fold-change threshold of 1 were applied. As an exploratory analysis of dynamics, max-normalized trajectories of the 1000 most abundant clonotypes were examined by PCA with hierarchical clustering. Each responding clone was given a CD4 or CD8 phenotype based on the CD4+ and CD8+ repertoires, which had been sequenced separately. The public reads were run again by TCRdb, first through fastp at Q25 and then through MiXCR, and only productive beta chains were kept. All rows with the same CDR3 protein become a single entry with the most common DNA and genes. The V and J calls were not made by the authors but by TCRdb's processing. The table for this sample lists hundreds of thousands of distinct CDR3 sequences; roughly 24% of them were counted only once. The biggest ten clones account for 7.5% to 10% of the sample.

PBMCs were isolated by Ficoll-Paque density gradient centrifugation. The chain is encoded by TRBV7-9 joined to TRBJ1-1, with 10 bases matching TRBD1. The specimen sequenced was PBMCs or a T cell subset sorted from them (not recorded which). The sequence derives from an adult woman who had mild COVID-19 (a few samples of this study predate the infection). The sample titles of this study are shuffled in the database, so cell type and time point are left out; the donor was told from shared clones. The CDR3 reads as follows: CASSSGQGSMNTEAFF. The DNA reads as follows: TGTGCCAGCAGCTCGGGACAGGGGTCCATGAACACTGAAGCTTTCTTT.